This T cell receptor beta chain stems from a study of human T cells and chemical hapten exposure. The study extracted total RNA from unfractionated whole blood. The germline V gene encodes CDR1 MNHNY and CDR2 SVGAGI (reference sequence). This CDR3 contains 16 residues. V dropped 0 bases and J dropped 4; count of bases not matched to a gene: 4. This clonotype was observed many times. The library labeled individual cDNA molecules by adding unique molecular identifiers to them. MiXCR was run by TCRdb on the 5' RACE reads, yielding one entry per CDR3 protein. Altogether about 140,000 distinct CDR3 sequences are present, 4.1% being singletons, with the ten largest covering around 1.5%.

The source of this sequence is a female donor in good health. The V and J genes are TRBV6-6 and TRBJ2-3, with TRBD2 matching 10 bases. The CDR3 sequence: CASSYSWSGGADTQYF. The CDR3 DNA reads TGTGCCAGCAGTTACTCCTGGAGCGGGGGGGCAGATACGCAGTATTTT.